This T cell receptor (beta chain) is drawn from a study of control samples from healthy donors and cancer patients. The assay was immunoSEQ multiplex PCR, and TCRdb's table has in-frame clones only and misses some. The profile covers around 20,000 clones, with more than 75% appearing a single time and about 9% taken by the ten largest. The junction had 3 bases not matched to a gene; V was cut back by 5 bases and J by 0 bases. The CDR3 has 14 amino acids. CDR1 and CDR2 (germline): SEHNR, FQNEAQ (reference sequence). The chain is built from TRBV7-9 and TRBJ1-1, with 7 bases matching TRBD1. This clonotype was sampled from a woman aged 55-69 years with head and neck cancer. Sequenced material: PBMCs. The CDR3 nucleotides read TGTGCCAGCAGCACGGACAGGTTGAACACTGAAGCTTTCTTT. This encodes CASSTDRLNTEAFF.